The sample holds many counts of the clone carrying this TCR beta chain. Its antigen is still unknown. The data are from a study of Graves' ophthalmopathy and Graves' hyperthyroidism. Amplification from RNA transcripts yielded the TCR beta CDR3 regions. After a first-round RT-PCR with HTBI primers, a second-round multiplex PCR was run. TCRdb re-called the multiplex PCR reads through MiXCR, storing one row per CDR3 protein. The table has under 350,000 distinct CDR3 sequences, roughly a sixth seen once. Overall study results and limits: Also, most clonotypes expanded in the thyroid above 0.001 frequency appeared in blood. The model flagged ophthalmopathy progression at approximately 70% sensitivity and around 77% specificity.

A volume of 8.5 to 10 ml of fresh peripheral blood supplied the PBMCs. Germline assignment: CDR1 MNHNS and CDR2 SASEGT. The length of the CDR3 is 14 residues. Trimming cost V 8 bases and J 1 base, with 11 bases left between them. Source material: peripheral blood. The source is an adult man with Graves' ophthalmopathy. The genes are TRBV6-1 and TRBJ2-2; D unresolved. The CDR3 here is CASCLRWNTGELFF. CDR3 bases: TGTGCCAGCTGCCTGAGGTGGAACACCGGGGAGCTGTTTTTT.